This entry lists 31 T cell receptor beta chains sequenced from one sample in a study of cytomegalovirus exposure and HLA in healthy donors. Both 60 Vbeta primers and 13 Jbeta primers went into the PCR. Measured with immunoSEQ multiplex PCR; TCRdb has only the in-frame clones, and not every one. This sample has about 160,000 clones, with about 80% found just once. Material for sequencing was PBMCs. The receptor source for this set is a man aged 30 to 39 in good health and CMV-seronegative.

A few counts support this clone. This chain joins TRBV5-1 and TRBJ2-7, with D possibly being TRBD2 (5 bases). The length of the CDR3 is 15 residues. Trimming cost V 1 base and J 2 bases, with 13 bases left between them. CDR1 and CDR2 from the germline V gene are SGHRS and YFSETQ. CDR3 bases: TGCGCCAGCAGCTTGTTGTCTAGCAGTACCTACGAGCAGTACTTC. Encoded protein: CASSLLSSSTYEQYF.

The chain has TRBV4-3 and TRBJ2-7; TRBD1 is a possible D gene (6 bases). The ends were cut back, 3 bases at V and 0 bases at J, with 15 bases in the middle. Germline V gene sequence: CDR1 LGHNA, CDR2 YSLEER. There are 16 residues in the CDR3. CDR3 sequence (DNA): TGCGCCAGCAGCCATCACCAGAACAGGGACTCCTACGAGCAGTACTTC. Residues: CASSHHQNRDSYEQYF.

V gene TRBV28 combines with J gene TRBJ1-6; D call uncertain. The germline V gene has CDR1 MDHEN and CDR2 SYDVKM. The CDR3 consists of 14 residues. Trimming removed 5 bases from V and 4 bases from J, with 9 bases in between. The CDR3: CASSTSYYNSPLHF. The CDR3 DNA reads TGTGCCAGCAGTACTAGCTATTATAATTCACCCCTCCACTTT.

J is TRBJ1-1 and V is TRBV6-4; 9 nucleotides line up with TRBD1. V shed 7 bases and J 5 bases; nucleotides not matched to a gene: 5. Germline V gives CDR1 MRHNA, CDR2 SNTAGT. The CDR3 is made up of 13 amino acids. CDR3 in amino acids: CASKPDRGTEAFF. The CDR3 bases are TGTGCCAGCAAGCCGGACAGGGGAACTGAAGCTTTCTTT.

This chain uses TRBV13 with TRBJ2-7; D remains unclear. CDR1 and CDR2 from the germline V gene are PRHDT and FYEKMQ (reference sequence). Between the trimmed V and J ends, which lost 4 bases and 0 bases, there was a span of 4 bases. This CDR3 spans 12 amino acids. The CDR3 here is CASSSGSYEQYF. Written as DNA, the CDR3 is TGTGCCAGCAGCTCCGGCTCCTACGAGCAGTACTTC.

The CDR3 reads CASSQDRSGPQHF. CDR3 DNA sequence: TGCGCCAGCAGCCAAGATCGGAGCGGACCCCAGCATTTT. This sequence joins TRBV4-1 and TRBJ1-5; D is undetermined. The CDR3 length is 13 residues. Germline loops: CDR1 MGHRA, CDR2 YSYEKL. V lost 0 bases and J lost 10, with 10 bases in between.

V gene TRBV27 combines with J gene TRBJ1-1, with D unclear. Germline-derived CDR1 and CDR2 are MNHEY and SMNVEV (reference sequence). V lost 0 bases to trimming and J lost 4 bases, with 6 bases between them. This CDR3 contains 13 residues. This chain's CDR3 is CASSLSESTEAFF. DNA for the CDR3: TGTGCCAGCAGTTTATCAGAGAGCACTGAAGCTTTCTTT.

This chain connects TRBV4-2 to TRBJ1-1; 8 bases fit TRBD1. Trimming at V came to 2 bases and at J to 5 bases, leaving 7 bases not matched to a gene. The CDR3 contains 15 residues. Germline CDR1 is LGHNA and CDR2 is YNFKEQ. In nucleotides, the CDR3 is TGTGCCAGCAGCCAATCGGACAGGGACGAGACTGAAGCTTTCTTT. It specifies CASSQSDRDETEAFF.

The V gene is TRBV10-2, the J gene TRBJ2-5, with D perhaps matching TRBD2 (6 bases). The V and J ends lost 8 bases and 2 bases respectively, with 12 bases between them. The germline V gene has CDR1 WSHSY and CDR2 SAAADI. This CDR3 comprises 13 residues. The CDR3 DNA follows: TGCGCCAGCGGCGGGGTGGGACAAGAGACCCAGTACTTC. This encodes CASGGVGQETQYF.

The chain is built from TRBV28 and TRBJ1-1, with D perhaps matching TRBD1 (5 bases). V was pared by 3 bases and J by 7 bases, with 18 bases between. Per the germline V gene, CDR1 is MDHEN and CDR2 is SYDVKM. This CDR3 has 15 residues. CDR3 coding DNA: TGTGCCAGCAGTTTTGCGGGGGAGTCGGGACTTGAAGCTTTCTTT. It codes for CASSFAGESGLEAFF.

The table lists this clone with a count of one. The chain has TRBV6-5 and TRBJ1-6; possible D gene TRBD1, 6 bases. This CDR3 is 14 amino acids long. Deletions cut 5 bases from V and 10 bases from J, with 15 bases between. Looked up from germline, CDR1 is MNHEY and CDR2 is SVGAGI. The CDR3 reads CASSVGQLWSPLHF. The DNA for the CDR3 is TGTGCCAGCAGTGTCGGACAGCTATGGTCACCCCTCCACTTT.

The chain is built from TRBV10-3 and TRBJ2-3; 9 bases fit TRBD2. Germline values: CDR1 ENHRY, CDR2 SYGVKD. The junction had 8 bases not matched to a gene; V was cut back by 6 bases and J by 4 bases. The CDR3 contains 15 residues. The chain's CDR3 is CAISLRTSEADTQYF. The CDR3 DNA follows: TGTGCCATCAGCCTCAGGACTAGCGAGGCAGATACGCAGTATTTT.

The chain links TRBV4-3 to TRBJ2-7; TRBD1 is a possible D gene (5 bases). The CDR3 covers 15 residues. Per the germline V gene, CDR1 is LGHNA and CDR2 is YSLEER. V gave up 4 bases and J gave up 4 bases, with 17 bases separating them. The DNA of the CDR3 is TGCGCCAGCAGCCGAGAAGATCTTACAGGTTACGAGCAGTACTTC. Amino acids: CASSREDLTGYEQYF.

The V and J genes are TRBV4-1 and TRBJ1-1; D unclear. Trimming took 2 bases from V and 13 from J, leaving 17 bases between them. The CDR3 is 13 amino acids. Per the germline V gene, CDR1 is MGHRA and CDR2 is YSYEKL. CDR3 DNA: TGCGCCAGCAGCCAAACCCCCGGTGTTTTTCTTTTCTTT. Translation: CASSQTPGVFLFF.

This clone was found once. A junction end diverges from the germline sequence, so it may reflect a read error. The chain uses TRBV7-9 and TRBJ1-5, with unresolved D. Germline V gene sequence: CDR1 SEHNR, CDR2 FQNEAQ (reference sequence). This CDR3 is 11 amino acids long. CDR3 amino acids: CSSSSGSSQHF. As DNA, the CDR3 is TGTTCCAGCAGCTCCGGGTCGTCCCAGCATTTT.

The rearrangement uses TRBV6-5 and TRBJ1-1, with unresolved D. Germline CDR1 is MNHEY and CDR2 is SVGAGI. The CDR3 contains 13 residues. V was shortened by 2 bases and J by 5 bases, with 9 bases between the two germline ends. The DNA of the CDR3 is TGTGCCAGCAGTTACCAGGAAAGGACTGAAGCTTTCTTT. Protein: CASSYQERTEAFF.

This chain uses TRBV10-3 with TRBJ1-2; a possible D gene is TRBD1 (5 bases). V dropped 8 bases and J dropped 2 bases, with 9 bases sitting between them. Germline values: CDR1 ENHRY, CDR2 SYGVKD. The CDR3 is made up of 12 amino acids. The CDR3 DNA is TGTGCCATCGGGGGGGGAAACTATGGCTACACCTTC. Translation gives CAIGGGNYGYTF.

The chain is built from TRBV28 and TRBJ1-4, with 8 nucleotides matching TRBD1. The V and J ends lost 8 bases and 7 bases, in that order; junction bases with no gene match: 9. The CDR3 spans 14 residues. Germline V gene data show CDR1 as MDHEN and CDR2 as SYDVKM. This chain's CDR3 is CASGFRGRVEKLFF. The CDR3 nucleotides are TGTGCCAGCGGATTCAGGGGGCGTGTTGAAAAACTGTTTTTT.

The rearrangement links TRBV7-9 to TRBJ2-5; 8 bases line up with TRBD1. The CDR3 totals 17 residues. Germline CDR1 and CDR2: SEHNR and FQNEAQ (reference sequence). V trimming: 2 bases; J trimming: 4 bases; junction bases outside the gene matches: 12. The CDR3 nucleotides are TGTGCCAGCAGCTTACCACCACCCTTAACAGGGGGAGAGACCCAGTACTTC. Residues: CASSLPPPLTGGETQYF.

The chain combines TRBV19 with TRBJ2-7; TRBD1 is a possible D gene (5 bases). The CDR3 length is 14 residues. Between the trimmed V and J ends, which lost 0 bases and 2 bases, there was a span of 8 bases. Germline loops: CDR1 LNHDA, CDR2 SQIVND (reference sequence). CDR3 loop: CASSIEPGPYEQYF. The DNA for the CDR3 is TGTGCCAGTAGTATAGAGCCAGGGCCCTACGAGCAGTACTTC.

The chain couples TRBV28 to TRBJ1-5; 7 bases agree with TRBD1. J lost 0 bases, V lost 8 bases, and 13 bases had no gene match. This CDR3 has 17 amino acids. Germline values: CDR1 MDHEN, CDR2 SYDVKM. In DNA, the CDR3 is TGTGCCAGCGGTCGATCCCGGACAGGCTATAGCAATCAGCCCCAGCATTTT. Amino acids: CASGRSRTGYSNQPQHF.

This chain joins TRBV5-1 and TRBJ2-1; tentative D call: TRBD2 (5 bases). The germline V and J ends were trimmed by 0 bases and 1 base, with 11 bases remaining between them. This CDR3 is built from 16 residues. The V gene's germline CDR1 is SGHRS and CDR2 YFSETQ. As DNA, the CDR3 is TGCGCCAGCAGCTTGGCCGGAGGCAGATCCTACAATGAGCAGTTCTTC. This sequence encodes CASSLAGGRSYNEQFF. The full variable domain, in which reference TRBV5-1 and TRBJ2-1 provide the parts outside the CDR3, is KAGVTQTPRYLIKTRGQQVTLSCSPISGHRSVSWYQQTPGQGLQFLFEYFSETQRNKGNFPGRFSGRQFSNSRSEMNVSTLELGDSALYLCASSLAGGRSYNEQFFGPGTRLTVL.

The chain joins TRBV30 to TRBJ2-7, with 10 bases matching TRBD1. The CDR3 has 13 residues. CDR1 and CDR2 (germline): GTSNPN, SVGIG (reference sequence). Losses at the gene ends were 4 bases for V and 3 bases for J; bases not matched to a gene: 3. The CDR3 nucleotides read TGTGCCTGGACCCGGGACAGGGGCTACGAGCAGTACTTC. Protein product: CAWTRDRGYEQYF.

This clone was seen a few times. CDR3 region: CASSFGNTEAFF. CDR3 in DNA: TGCGCCAGCAGCTTCGGGAACACTGAAGCTTTCTTT. V is TRBV5-1 and J is TRBJ1-1, with D hard to call. Germline CDR1 SGHRS, CDR2 YFSETQ. V was cut by 2 bases and J by 1 base, with 3 bases left in between. This CDR3 region has 12 residues.

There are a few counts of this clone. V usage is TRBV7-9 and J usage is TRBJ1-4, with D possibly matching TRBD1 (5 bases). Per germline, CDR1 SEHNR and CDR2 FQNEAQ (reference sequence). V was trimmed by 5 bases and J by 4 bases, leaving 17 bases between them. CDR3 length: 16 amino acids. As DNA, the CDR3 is TGTGCCAGCAGCACCAAGCAGGGCCAGGGTAATGAAAAACTGTTTTTT. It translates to CASSTKQGQGNEKLFF.

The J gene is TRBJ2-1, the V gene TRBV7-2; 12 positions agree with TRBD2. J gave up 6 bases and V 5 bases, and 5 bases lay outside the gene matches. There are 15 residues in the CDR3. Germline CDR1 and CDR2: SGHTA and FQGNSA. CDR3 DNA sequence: TGTGCCAGCAGCGCCCGACTAGCGGGAGCCAATGAGCAGTTCTTC. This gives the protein CASSARLAGANEQFF.

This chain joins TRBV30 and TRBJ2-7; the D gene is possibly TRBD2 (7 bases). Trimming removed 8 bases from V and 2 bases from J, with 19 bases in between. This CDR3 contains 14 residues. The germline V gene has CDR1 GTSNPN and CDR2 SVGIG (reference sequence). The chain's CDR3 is CATQVGGGTYEQYF. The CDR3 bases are TGTGCCACTCAAGTAGGGGGGGGGACCTACGAGCAGTACTTC.

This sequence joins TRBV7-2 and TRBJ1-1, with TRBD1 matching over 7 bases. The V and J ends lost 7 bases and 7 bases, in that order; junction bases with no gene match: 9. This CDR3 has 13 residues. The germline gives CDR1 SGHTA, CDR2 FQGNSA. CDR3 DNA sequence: TGTGCCAGCACGACAGGGATAGGAGGTGAAGCTTTCTTT. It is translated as CASTTGIGGEAFF.

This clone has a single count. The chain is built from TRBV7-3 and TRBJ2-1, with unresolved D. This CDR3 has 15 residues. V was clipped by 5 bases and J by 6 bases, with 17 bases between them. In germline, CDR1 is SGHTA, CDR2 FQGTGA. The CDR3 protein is CASSPRVLESNEQFF. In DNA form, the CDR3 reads TGTGCCAGCAGCCCACGAGTTCTCGAAAGCAATGAGCAGTTCTTC. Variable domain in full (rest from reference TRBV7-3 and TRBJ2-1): GAGVSQTPSNKVTEKGKYVELRCDPISGHTALYWYRQSLGQGPEFLIYFQGTGAADDSGLPNDRFFAVRPEGSVSTLKIQRTERGDSAVYLCASSPRVLESNEQFFGPGTRLTVL.

CDR3 region: CASSRQEATNEKLFF. In nucleotides, the CDR3 is TGTGCCAGCAGTCGACAGGAGGCAACTAATGAAAAACTGTTTTTT. The chain has TRBV6-5 and TRBJ1-4, with D tentatively TRBD1 (6 bases). From germline, CDR1 is MNHEY and CDR2 SVGAGI. Trimming pared 5 bases from V and 0 bases from J, leaving 10 bases between. This CDR3 is built from 15 residues.

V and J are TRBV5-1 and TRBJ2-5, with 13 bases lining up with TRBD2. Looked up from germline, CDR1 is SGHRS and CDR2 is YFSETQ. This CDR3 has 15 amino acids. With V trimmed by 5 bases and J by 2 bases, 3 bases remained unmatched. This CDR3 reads CASRKGLAGQETQYF. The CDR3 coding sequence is TGCGCCAGCAGAAAGGGACTAGCGGGGCAAGAGACCCAGTACTTC.